This TCR beta chain was retrieved from a study of blood T cell repertoires in COVID-19. The wider study: Acute and convalescent COVID-19 samples came from the United States, Italy and Spain.

Data came from immunoSEQ multiplex PCR; TCRdb stores just in-frame clones and leaves some out. The data hold hundreds of thousands of clones, with 90% observed a single time. Those enrolled, adults aged 18 to 89 years, came from under 25 US areas. Germline CDR1 reads LNHDA; CDR2 reads SQIVND (reference sequence). The CDR3 loop spans 17 amino acids. Trimming pared 6 bases from V and 4 bases from J, leaving 22 bases between. Sequencing input: PBMCs or T cells enriched from blood (not recorded which). The V and J genes are TRBV19 and TRBJ1-5; D is ambiguous. The sequence derives from a man aged 55 to 69 who had recovered from COVID-19. CDR3 bases: TGTGCCAGTAGATCTTGGCAGGCGCTGTTACGGAATCAGCCCCAGCATTTT. Translating gives CASRSWQALLRNQPQHF.